This TCR beta chain was captured in a study of cytomegalovirus exposure and HLA in healthy donors. To note about this clone: Its antigen is as yet unknown.

Germline CDR1 reads LNHDA; CDR2 reads SQIVND (reference sequence). V was clipped by 5 bases and J by 3 bases; unmatched bases: 5. The CDR3 extends over 14 amino acids. Study outcomes and limitations: Excluded: some indistinguishable V segments such as TRBV6-2 and TRBV6-3.

The study ran its PCR with 60 Vbeta and 13 Jbeta primers. The authors' processing: A later analysis counted 65 million to 80 million unique TCR beta chains, around 10 million shared. Sequenced by immunoSEQ multiplex PCR; TCRdb stores in-frame clones only, minus some. V and J calls and clone size are as listed in that table; D and trimming were resolved from the DNA. This sample has about 96,000 clones, with under 85% found just once. The gene calls are TRBV19 and TRBJ2-7; 9 bases are shared with TRBD1. The receptor was isolated from a woman in her 70s in good health and CMV-seropositive. Sequencing was carried out using PBMCs. This CDR3 is CASSPGTGHYEQYF. CDR3 DNA: TGTGCCAGTAGTCCCGGGACAGGGCACTACGAGCAGTACTTC.